These 13 T cell receptor beta chains were all obtained from the same sample, sequenced in a study of blood T cell repertoires in COVID-19. Some clones are missing from TCRdb's copy, which holds only in-frame ones; the method was immunoSEQ multiplex PCR. Here the sample spans under 300,000 clones, roughly 86% being singletons. The sequenced sample consisted of peripheral blood. Receptors originate from a young man with active or convalescent COVID-19.

The J gene is TRBJ1-5, the V gene TRBV6-1; no firm D call. Germline CDR1 and CDR2: MNHNS and SASEGT. The CDR3 has 14 residues. With 1 base removed from V and 3 bases from J, the gap between germline ends came to 7 bases. The CDR3 region is CASSEELINQPQHF. DNA of the CDR3: TGTGCCAGCAGTGAAGAACTGATCAATCAGCCCCAGCATTTT.

The V gene is TRBV6-5, the J gene TRBJ1-1; TRBD1 aligns across 7 bases. The V gene's germline CDR1 is MNHEY and CDR2 SVGAGI. With V trimmed by 7 bases and J by 5 bases, 10 bases remained unmatched. The CDR3 loop spans 14 amino acids. CDR3 nucleotides: TGTGCCAGCATGGAGGTCCAGGGGGGAACTGAAGCTTTCTTT. This encodes CASMEVQGGTEAFF.

As to this clone: A much larger clone differs from this one at a single base, so this may be a read error. The same CDR3 can be traced to other DNA sequences in this sample. The CDR3 DNA reads as TGTGCCAGCAGTTTCGGTGGCACTGAAGCTTTCTTT. As protein: CASSFGGTEAFF. This chain links TRBV12-3 or TRBV12-4 with TRBJ1-1; D uncertain. The CDR3 has 12 amino acids. V dropped 3 bases and J dropped 4 bases, with 6 bases sitting between them.

The J gene is TRBJ2-6, the V gene TRBV2; 7 bases agree with TRBD1. The CDR3 runs to 15 residues. The V gene's germline CDR1 is SNHLY and CDR2 FYNNEI. The ends lost 5 bases at V and 3 bases at J; junction bases unmatched: 4. The CDR3 bases are TGTGCCAGCAGTCAAACAGGGGTTGGGGCCAACGTCCTGACTTTC. Protein product: CASSQTGVGANVLTF.

The chain uses TRBV3-1 (or the pseudogene TRBV3-2) and TRBJ2-7, with TRBD1 identical over 7 bases. There are 14 residues in the CDR3. J gave up 1 base and V 4 bases, and 4 bases lay outside the gene matches. The germline V gene has CDR1 LGHDT and CDR2 YNNKEL (reference sequence). This CDR3 is CASSPPGQSYEQYF. The CDR3 coding sequence is TGTGCCAGCAGCCCACCGGGACAGTCCTACGAGCAGTACTTC.

The genes are TRBV4-1 and TRBJ2-1, with D possibly matching TRBD2 (5 bases). Germline V gene lookup returns CDR1 MGHRA and CDR2 YSYEKL. This CDR3 has 13 amino acids. The ends were cut back, 3 bases at V and 15 bases at J, with 18 bases in the middle. The CDR3 sequence: CASSHPSSLNLFF. The DNA of the CDR3 is TGCGCCAGCAGCCATCCTAGCAGCCTGAATCTGTTCTTC.

The J gene is TRBJ1-6, the V gene TRBV6-5, with D maybe TRBD1 (6 bases). Germline CDR1 is MNHEY and CDR2 is SVGAGI. Trimming stripped 8 bases from V and 6 bases from J, with 17 bases between. The CDR3 sequence is 15 residues long. CDR3 sequence (DNA): TGTGCCAGCTACAGGGAAACGTCTATTAATTCACCCCTCCACTTT. Translating gives CASYRETSINSPLHF.

This sequence joins TRBV3-1 (or the pseudogene TRBV3-2) and TRBJ2-3; 9 positions agree with TRBD2. Germline V CDR1 and CDR2: LGHDT, YNNKEL (reference sequence). The CDR3 is made up of 16 amino acids. The V segment lost 4 bases and the J segment 5 bases; nucleotides outside the gene matches: 10. The CDR3 is CASSRVTSGAGDTQYF. The CDR3 bases are TGTGCCAGCAGCCGCGTGACTAGCGGCGCGGGAGATACGCAGTATTTT.

The CDR3 protein is CASSFMGQGAYEQYF. The CDR3 nucleotides read TGTGCCAGCAGTTTCATGGGACAGGGAGCCTACGAGCAGTACTTC. The gene calls are TRBV27 and TRBJ2-7; 9 nucleotides agree with TRBD1. Unmatched junction bases numbered 5, after V lost 3 bases and J lost 2 bases. CDR3 size: 15 residues. The germline gives CDR1 MNHEY, CDR2 SMNVEV (reference sequence).

This chain connects TRBV6-1 to TRBJ2-3; D is perhaps TRBD1 (6 bases). Germline CDR1 MNHNS, CDR2 SASEGT. Trimming pared 6 bases from V and 4 bases from J, leaving 23 bases between. The CDR3 has 17 amino acids. CDR3 protein: CASRERQGLLGADTQYF. The CDR3 nucleotides are TGTGCCAGCAGGGAAAGGCAGGGGCTTTTGGGGGCAGATACGCAGTATTTT.

This clone was observed once. The gene calls are TRBV6-6 and TRBJ2-1; D is possibly TRBD1 (6 bases). Trimming took 8 bases from V and 1 from J, leaving 12 bases between them. CDR3 size: 14 residues. Germline V gene lookup returns CDR1 MNHNY and CDR2 SVGAGI (reference sequence). The CDR3, as DNA: TGTGCCAGCGGAATAGGGGGATCCTACAATGAGCAGTTCTTC. Amino acid sequence: CASGIGGSYNEQFF.

This clone was seen at least ten times. This chain connects TRBV7-2 to TRBJ2-7; maybe TRBD2 (6 bases). The germline V and J ends were trimmed by 0 bases and 7 bases, with 13 bases remaining between them. The CDR3 extends over 14 amino acids. Per germline, CDR1 SGHTA and CDR2 FQGNSA. The CDR3 spells CASSLAGRAGEQYF. CDR3 nucleotide sequence: TGTGCCAGCAGCTTAGCGGGCAGGGCGGGGGAGCAGTACTTC.

The V call is TRBV30, the J call TRBJ2-7; D gene ambiguous. CDR1 and CDR2 from the germline V gene are GTSNPN and SVGIG (reference sequence). CDR3 length: 13 amino acids. V shed 4 bases and J shed 0 bases, with 10 bases lying between them. The CDR3 region has the DNA TGTGCCTGGATGACCGACAACTCCTACGAGCAGTACTTC. Translation gives CAWMTDNSYEQYF.